The 17 T cell receptor beta chains in this list originate from one sample, sequenced in a study of CXCR3-negative and CXCR3-positive naive CD8 T cells. Their antigens remain unidentified. Broader study findings: More hydrophobic TRB CDR3s occurred in CXCR3-positive than in CXCR3-negative naive cells.

Researchers prepared the TRB cDNA libraries using 5' RACE with UMI labels. For each CDR3 protein, TCRdb gives one entry from its re-call of the 5' RACE reads, without DNA. The table gives around 130,000 distinct CDR3 sequences; the top ten clones make up 0.5% to 0.6% of it. The sample taken for sequencing was naive CXCR3+ CD8+ T cells from blood. Regarding subset: CD45RO-CCR7+CD27+CD95- naive CD8+ T cells expressing CXCR3 (TNR3+). The receptor set was obtained from a human donor in good health. Some clones in this sample may be carry-over from other donors' samples.

The V call is TRBV29-1, the J call TRBJ1-1; TCRdb proposes TRBD1, but this gene call is untestable without DNA. Germline CDR1 and CDR2: SQVTM and ANQGSEA. The CDR3 sequence is 14 residues long. The CDR3 loop reads CSVKVEGANTEAFF.

V usage is TRBV7-6 and J usage is TRBJ2-1; the D gene TCRdb calls, TRBD2, cannot be checked with no DNA. CDR3 length: 12 amino acids. CDR1 SGHVS and CDR2 FNYEAQ come from the germline V gene. This chain's CDR3 is CVARGFNNEQFF. The complete variable domain, with remaining parts taken from reference TRBV7-6 and TRBJ2-1, reads GAGVSQSPRYKVTKRGQDVALRCDPISGHVSLYWYRQALGQGPEFLTYFNYEAQQDKSGLPNDRFSAERPEGSISTLTIQRTEQRDSAMYRCVARGFNNEQFFGPGTRLTVL.

This rearrangement joins TRBV9 to TRBJ1-4; TCRdb returns TRBD1, unconfirmable since there is no DNA. Germline V CDR1 and CDR2: SGDLS, YYNGEE. This CDR3 comprises 14 residues. The CDR3 spells CASSPRQGDEKLFF.

The chain carries TRBV29-1 and TRBJ1-1; TCRdb reports TRBD1, a call that lacks DNA to check it against. CDR1 SQVTM and CDR2 ANQGSEA come from the germline V gene. CDR3 size: 15 residues. CDR3 loop: CSVEDQEGGGTEAFF. Full variable domain (remainder filled in from reference TRBV29-1 and TRBJ1-1): SAVISQKPSRDICQRGTSLTIQCQVDSQVTMMFWYRQQPGQSLTLIATANQGSEATYESGFVIDKFPISRPNLTFSTLTVSNMSPEDSSIYLCSVEDQEGGGTEAFFGQGTRLTVV.

This chain uses TRBV7-8 with TRBJ2-1. This CDR3 comprises 12 residues. Per the germline V gene, CDR1 is SGHVS and CDR2 is FQNEAQ. CDR3 sequence: CASLRGNNEQFF.

The gene calls are TRBV30 and TRBJ2-5; TCRdb designates TRBD2, a call that cannot be tested without DNA. Germline V gives CDR1 GTSNPN, CDR2 SVGIG (reference sequence). The CDR3 is 16 residues long. The CDR3 here is CAWSVKAGGIEETQYF.

The chain combines TRBV6-6 with TRBJ2-5; TCRdb proposes TRBD2, but this gene call is untestable without DNA. The CDR3 length is 16 residues. Germline V gives CDR1 MNHNY, CDR2 SVGAGI (reference sequence). This CDR3 is CASSYRLAGGGETQYF.

The chain has TRBV7-3 and TRBJ2-3; TCRdb's D call of TRBD2 is untestable without DNA. CDR3 size: 15 residues. The germline V gene encodes CDR1 SGHTA and CDR2 FQGTGA. This chain's CDR3 is CASSVLPGLEDTQYF.

The chain uses TRBV20-1 and TRBJ1-1. The CDR3 totals 12 residues. Germline CDR1 and CDR2: DFQATT and SNEGSKA (reference sequence). This chain's CDR3 is CSAALWNTEAFF.

This chain links TRBV12-3 or TRBV12-4 with TRBJ1-2. This CDR3 has 14 residues. CDR3 sequence: CASSFNGANYGYTF.

The chain couples TRBV14 to TRBJ1-2; TCRdb's assignment of TRBD1 cannot be checked, as there is no DNA. The V gene's germline CDR1 is SGHDN and CDR2 FVKESK. The CDR3 is 16 residues long. CDR3 sequence: CASSQNGQTPYYGYTF.

V gene TRBV5-1 combines with J gene TRBJ2-5; TCRdb lists TRBD2, though no DNA is available to test this call. The CDR3 totals 15 residues. CDR1 SGHRS and CDR2 YFSETQ come from the germline V gene. This CDR3 is CASSLEASGAETQYF.

The chain couples TRBV6-5 to TRBJ2-7. The germline CDR1 and CDR2 sequences are MNHEY and SVGAGI. The CDR3 is 13 amino acids. The CDR3: CASSYSPSYEQYF.

J is TRBJ1-6 and V is TRBV28; no DNA is available, so the TRBD1 call from TCRdb remains unchecked. The V gene's germline CDR1 is MDHEN and CDR2 SYDVKM. There are 13 residues in the CDR3. Here the CDR3 reads CASSLAPSSSLHF. Looking up the rest from reference TRBV28 and TRBJ1-6 gives the full variable domain: DVKVTQSSRYLVKRTGEKVFLECVQDMDHENMFWYRQDPGLGLRLIYFSYDVKMKEKGDIPEGYSVSREKKERFSLILESASTNQTSMYLCASSLAPSSSLHFGNGTRLTVT.

The chain uses TRBV28 and TRBJ1-2. The CDR3 spans 15 residues. Germline V lookup: CDR1 MDHEN, CDR2 SYDVKM. The CDR3 region is CASSLVTGRDLGYTF.

The rearrangement joins TRBV7-8 to TRBJ2-1; TCRdb's D call of TRBD1 is untestable without DNA. The germline CDR1 and CDR2 sequences are SGHVS and FQNEAQ. The CDR3 is 15 residues long. CDR3: CASSFPTGGNNEQFF.

The V gene is TRBV29-1, the J gene TRBJ1-5; TCRdb indicates TRBD1, and absent DNA this call remains unverified. Germline CDR1 and CDR2: SQVTM and ANQGSEA. The CDR3 covers 11 residues. This CDR3 reads CSVHREGSQHF. Full variable domain (remainder filled in from reference TRBV29-1 and TRBJ1-5): SAVISQKPSRDICQRGTSLTIQCQVDSQVTMMFWYRQQPGQSLTLIATANQGSEATYESGFVIDKFPISRPNLTFSTLTVSNMSPEDSSIYLCSVHREGSQHFGDGTRLSIL.